This T cell receptor beta chain comes out of a study of T cell changes during pregnancy in multiple sclerosis. Germline CDR1 GTSNPN, CDR2 SVGIG (reference sequence). The CDR3 runs 12 residues. Trimming removed 2 bases at V and 7 bases at J, with 11 bases between. Profiling relied on immunoSEQ multiplex PCR, and the TCRdb table lists in-frame clones only, not all of them. The sample includes about 48,000 clones, 94% of them seen just once. The chain links TRBV30 to TRBJ1-2, with D unresolved. Sequencing was performed on CD4+ T cells from peripheral blood mononuclear cells, taken in the first trimester of pregnancy. This clonotype was sampled from a female donor with multiple sclerosis, enrolled in a pregnancy study. The CDR3 protein is CAWSPPIGGYTF. DNA of the CDR3: TGTGCCTGGAGTCCCCCCATCGGTGGCTACACCTTC. Full variable domain (outside the CDR3, taken from reference TRBV30 and TRBJ1-2): SQTIHQWPATLVQPVGSPLSLECTVEGTSNPNLYWYRQAAGRGLQLLFYSVGIGQISSEVPQNLSASRPQDRQFILSSKKLLLSDSGFYLCAWSPPIGGYTFGSGTRLTVV.